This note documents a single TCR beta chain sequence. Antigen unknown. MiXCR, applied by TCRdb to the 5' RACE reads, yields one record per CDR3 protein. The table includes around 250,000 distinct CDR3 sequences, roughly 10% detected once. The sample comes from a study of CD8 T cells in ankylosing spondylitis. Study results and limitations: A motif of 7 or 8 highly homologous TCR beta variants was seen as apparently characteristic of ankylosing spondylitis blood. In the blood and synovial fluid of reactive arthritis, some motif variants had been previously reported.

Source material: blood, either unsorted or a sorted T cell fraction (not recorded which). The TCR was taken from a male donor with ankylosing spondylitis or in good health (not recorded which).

The CDR3 coding sequence is TGTGCCAGCAACTTCCTGACAGGGGGGACTGAAGCTTTCTTT. This sequence encodes CASNFLTGGTEAFF. V and J are TRBV7-9 and TRBJ1-1; TRBD1 agrees at 9 bases. This CDR3 region has 14 residues. Germline loops: CDR1 SEHNR, CDR2 FQNEAQ (reference sequence). V lost 7 bases to trimming and J lost 5 bases; unmatched junction nucleotides: 8.